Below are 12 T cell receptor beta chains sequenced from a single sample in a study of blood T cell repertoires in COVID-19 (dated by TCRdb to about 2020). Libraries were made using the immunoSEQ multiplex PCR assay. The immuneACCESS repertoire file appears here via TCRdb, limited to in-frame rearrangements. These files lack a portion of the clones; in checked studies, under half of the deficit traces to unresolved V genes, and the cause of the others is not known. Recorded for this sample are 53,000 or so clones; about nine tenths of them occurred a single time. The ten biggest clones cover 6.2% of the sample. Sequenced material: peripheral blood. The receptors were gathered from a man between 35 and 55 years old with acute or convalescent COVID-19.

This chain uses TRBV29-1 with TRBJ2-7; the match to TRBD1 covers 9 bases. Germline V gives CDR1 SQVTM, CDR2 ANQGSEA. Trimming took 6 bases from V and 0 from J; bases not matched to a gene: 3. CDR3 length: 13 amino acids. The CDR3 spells CSVGQGSSYEQYF. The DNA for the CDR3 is TGCAGCGTCGGACAGGGGAGCTCCTACGAGCAGTACTTC.

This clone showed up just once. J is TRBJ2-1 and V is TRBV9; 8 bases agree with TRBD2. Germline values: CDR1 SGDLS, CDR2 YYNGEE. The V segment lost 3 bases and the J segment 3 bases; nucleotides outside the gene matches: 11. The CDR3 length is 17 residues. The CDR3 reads CASSGGPAGEIYNEQFF. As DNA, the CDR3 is TGTGCCAGCAGCGGAGGCCCAGCGGGAGAAATCTACAATGAGCAGTTCTTC.

CDR3 region: CASSETSGTSGELFF. The CDR3 DNA reads as TGTGCCAGTAGTGAGACTAGCGGGACGTCCGGGGAGCTGTTTTTT. This sequence joins TRBV19 and TRBJ2-2; 11 bases align to TRBD2. The CDR3 consists of 15 residues. Germline CDR1 is LNHDA and CDR2 is SQIVND (reference sequence). After removal of 5 bases from V and 6 bases from J, the junction contained 5 bases not matched to a gene.

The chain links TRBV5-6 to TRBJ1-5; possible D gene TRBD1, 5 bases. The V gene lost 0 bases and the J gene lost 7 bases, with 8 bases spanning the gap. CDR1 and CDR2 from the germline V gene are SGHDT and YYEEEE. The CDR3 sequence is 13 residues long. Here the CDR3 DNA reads TGTGCCAGCAGCTTGGTCAGGGAACAGCCCCAGCATTTT. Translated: CASSLVREQPQHF.

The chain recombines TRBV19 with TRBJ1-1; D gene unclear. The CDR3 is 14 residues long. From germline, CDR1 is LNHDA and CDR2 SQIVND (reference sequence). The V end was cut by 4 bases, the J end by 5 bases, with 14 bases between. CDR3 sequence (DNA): TGTGCCAGTAGTACGCAACGTGGAGAAACTGAAGCTTTCTTT. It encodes CASSTQRGETEAFF.

As DNA, the CDR3 is TGTGCCAGCAGCGACGGCGGCTTCAGGGTCGAGCAGTACTTC. Protein sequence: CASSDGGFRVEQYF. The chain links TRBV7-2 to TRBJ2-7, with D perhaps TRBD1 (5 bases). CDR3 size: 14 residues. Per the germline V gene, CDR1 is SGHTA and CDR2 is FQGNSA. Between the trimmed V and J ends, which lost 5 bases and 6 bases, there was a span of 17 bases.

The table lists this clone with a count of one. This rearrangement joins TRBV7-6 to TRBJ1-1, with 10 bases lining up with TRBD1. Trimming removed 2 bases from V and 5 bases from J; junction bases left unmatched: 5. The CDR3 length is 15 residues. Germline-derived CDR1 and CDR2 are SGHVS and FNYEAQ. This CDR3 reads CASSLRGQGETEAFF. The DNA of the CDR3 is TGTGCCAGCAGCTTAAGAGGACAGGGGGAGACTGAAGCTTTCTTT.

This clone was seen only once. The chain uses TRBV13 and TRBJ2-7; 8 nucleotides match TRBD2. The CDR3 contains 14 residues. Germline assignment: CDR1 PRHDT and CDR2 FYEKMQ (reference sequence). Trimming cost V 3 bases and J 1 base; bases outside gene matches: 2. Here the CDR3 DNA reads TGTGCCAGCAGCTTTACTAGCGGATCCTACGAGCAGTACTTC. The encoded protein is CASSFTSGSYEQYF.

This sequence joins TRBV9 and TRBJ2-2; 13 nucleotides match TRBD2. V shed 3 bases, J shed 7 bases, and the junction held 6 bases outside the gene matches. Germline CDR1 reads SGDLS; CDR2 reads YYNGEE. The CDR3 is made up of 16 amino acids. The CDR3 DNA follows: TGTGCCAGCAGCGCCGGGACTAGCGGGATACACGGGGAGCTGTTTTTT. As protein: CASSAGTSGIHGELFF.

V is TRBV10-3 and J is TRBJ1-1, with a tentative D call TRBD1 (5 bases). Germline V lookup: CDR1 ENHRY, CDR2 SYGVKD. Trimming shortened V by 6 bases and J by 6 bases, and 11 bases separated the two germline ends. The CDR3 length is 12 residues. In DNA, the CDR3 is TGTGCCATCAGAGACAGATGGGCTGAAGCTTTCTTT. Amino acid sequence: CAIRDRWAEAFF.

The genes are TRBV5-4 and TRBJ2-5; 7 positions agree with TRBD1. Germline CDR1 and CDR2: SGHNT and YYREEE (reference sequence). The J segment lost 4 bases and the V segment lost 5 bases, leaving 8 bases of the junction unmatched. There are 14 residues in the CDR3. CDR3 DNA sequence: TGTGCCAGCAGTAACGCACAGGGGAGAGAGACCCAGTACTTC. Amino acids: CASSNAQGRETQYF.

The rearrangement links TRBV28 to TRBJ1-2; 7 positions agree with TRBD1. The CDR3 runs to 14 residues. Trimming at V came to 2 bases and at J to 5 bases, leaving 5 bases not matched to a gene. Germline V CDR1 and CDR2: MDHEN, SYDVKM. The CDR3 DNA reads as TGTGCCAGCAGTTTAGGGGACAGATGGTATGGCTACACCTTC. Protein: CASSLGDRWYGYTF.